Sequencing of this TCR beta chain was carried out in a study of blood T cell repertoires in COVID-19. Overall study context: PBMCs, B-cell-depleted T cells, or T cells provided the cDNA or gDNA that made up the material.

Sequenced by immunoSEQ multiplex PCR; TCRdb stores in-frame clones only, minus some. The sample carries approximately 59,000 clones, about 85% recorded once. Sequencing was performed on peripheral blood. This TCR was sampled from an elderly woman with acute or convalescent COVID-19.

CDR3 in DNA: TGTGCCAGCGAAGAAAGGGACAGGGGACGGAATGGCTACACCTTC. Translating gives CASEERDRGRNGYTF. V and J are TRBV2 and TRBJ1-2; TRBD1 aligns across 10 bases. V shed 8 bases, J shed 6 bases, and the junction held 12 bases outside the gene matches. This CDR3 has 15 residues. The germline V gene has CDR1 SNHLY and CDR2 FYNNEI.